Below, one T cell receptor (beta chain) is given with its context. The data originate from a study of CD8 T cells in Susac syndrome. V was clipped by 4 bases and J by 4 bases, with 8 bases between them. The V gene's germline CDR1 is DFQATT and CDR2 SNEGSKA (reference sequence). The CDR3 runs 11 residues. Negative isolation was used for CD8+ and CD4+ T cells, and FACS enrichment was applied to TEMRA cells. Reverse transcription used about 0.5 to 1 ug RNA and random hexamers. Amplification of TCR beta CDR3 spanned 54 Vbeta and 13 Jbeta via immunoSEQ multiplex PCR. One entry per CDR3 protein, called by TCRdb with MiXCR from the immunoSEQ multiplex PCR reads. The sample carries about 200,000 distinct CDR3 sequences, roughly 94% recorded once.

Sequenced material: CD4+ T cells from PBMCs. The chain links TRBV20-1 to TRBJ2-7; a weak D match, TRBD1 (5 bases). The source of this sequence is a human donor in good health. CDR3 in amino acids: CSAISGYEQYV. In DNA, the CDR3 is TGCAGTGCTATATCAGGGTACGAGCAGTACGTC.